The T cell receptor (beta chain) under discussion was sequenced for a study of Ad26.COV2.S vaccination and SARS-CoV-2 variants. The wider study: It was the COV1001 Ad26.COV2.S trial arm that included the donor. Study results and caveats: Spike-specific CD8+ and CD4+ T cell responses reportedly showed substantial breadth after vaccination.

Measured with immunoSEQ multiplex PCR; TCRdb has only the in-frame clones, and not every one. The sample yields about 680,000 clones, 89% seen once. Germline V gene sequence: CDR1 MNHEY, CDR2 SVGAGI. V was pared by 2 bases and J by 2 bases, with 10 bases between. CDR3 length equals 14 residues. Regarding treatment: around 19 received Ad26.COV2.S at low or high dose, single or two shots; roughly five received placebo; per-sample allocation not given. Samples analyzed were those drawn on day 63 after the first vaccine or placebo injection. In Boston, the donor was an adult between 18-55 years of age. The administered vaccine (an Ad26 vector) expressed Wuhan-strain SARS-CoV-2 spike. A word on this clone: The antigen remains undetermined.

The gene calls are TRBV6-5 and TRBJ2-7; a possible D gene is TRBD1 (5 bases). The source was peripheral blood, collected in a trial of Ad26.COV2.S vaccine versus placebo. This receptor was taken from a person aged 18-60 years who received the Ad26.COV2.S COVID-19 vaccine or a placebo. CDR3 in DNA: TGTGCCAGCAGTTACGACAGTAACACCTACGAGCAGTACTTC. It yields the protein CASSYDSNTYEQYF.